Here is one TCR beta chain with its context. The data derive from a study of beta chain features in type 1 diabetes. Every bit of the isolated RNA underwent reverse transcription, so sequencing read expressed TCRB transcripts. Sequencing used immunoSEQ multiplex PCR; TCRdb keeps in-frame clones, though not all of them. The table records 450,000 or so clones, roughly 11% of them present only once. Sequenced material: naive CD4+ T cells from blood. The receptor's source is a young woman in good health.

The CDR3 DNA is TGTGCCAGCAGTTTATTGGAAGGACAGGGGTTCTTC. It encodes CASSLLEGQGFF. The chain employs TRBV28 and TRBJ2-1; 8 bases are a match to TRBD1. The CDR3 length is 12 residues. Trimming at V came to 1 base and at J to 15 bases, leaving 5 bases not matched to a gene. Germline V lookup: CDR1 MDHEN, CDR2 SYDVKM.